The source of this T cell receptor beta chain is a study of pediatric ulcerative colitis. The survey-level immunoSEQ assay was used. The protocol was immunoSEQ multiplex PCR, while the TCRdb copy is restricted to in-frame clones and leaves out a portion. The table has tens of thousands of clones, about four fifths seen once; the top ten hold less than 4.5%. As concerns this clone: The antigen remains unidentified.

The CDR3 is 14 amino acids. Germline CDR1 KGHSH, CDR2 LQKENI. V lost 3 bases to trimming and J lost 9 bases, with 16 bases between them. Rectal tissue came from one to two pinch biopsies taken at colonoscopy. Study-wide points: Compared with controls, ulcerative colitis showed greater blood-rectum clone sharing. A couple of rectal clonotypes were found only in ulcerative colitis patients, all of them. In rectum, acute severe colitis had expanded clones and less diversity.

The chain links TRBV18 to TRBJ2-3, with a weak D call TRBD1 (5 bases). The receptor comes from a girl aged 5-17 years with moderate ulcerative colitis. The sequenced sample was gut tissue. The DNA of the CDR3 is TGTGCCAGCTCACCTACGGACACCAGATTCACGCAGTATTTT. Amino acids: CASSPTDTRFTQYF.